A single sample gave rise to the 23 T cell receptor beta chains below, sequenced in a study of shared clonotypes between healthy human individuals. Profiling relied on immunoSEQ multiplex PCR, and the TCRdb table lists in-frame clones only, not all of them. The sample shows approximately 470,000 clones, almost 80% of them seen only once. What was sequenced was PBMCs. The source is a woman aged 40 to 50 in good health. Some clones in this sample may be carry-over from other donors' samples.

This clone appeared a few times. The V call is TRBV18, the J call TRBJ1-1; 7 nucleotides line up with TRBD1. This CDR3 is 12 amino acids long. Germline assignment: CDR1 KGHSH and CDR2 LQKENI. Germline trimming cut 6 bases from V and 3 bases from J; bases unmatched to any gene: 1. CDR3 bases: TGTGCCAGCTCTCAGGGGGACACTGAAGCTTTCTTT. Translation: CASSQGDTEAFF.

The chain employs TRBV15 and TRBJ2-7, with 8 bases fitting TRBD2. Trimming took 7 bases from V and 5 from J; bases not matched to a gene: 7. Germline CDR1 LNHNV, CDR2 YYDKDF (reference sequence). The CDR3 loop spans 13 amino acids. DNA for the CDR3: TGTGCCACCAAATCGAGCGGGAGTGACGAGCAGTACTTC. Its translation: CATKSSGSDEQYF.

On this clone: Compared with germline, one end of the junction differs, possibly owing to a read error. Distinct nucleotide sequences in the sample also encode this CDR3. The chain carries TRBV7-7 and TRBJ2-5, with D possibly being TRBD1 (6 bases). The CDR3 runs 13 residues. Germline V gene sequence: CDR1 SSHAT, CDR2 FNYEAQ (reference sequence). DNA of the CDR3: TGTGCTAGCAGCTCTGACAGGCAAGAGACCCAGTACTTC. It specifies CASSSDRQETQYF.

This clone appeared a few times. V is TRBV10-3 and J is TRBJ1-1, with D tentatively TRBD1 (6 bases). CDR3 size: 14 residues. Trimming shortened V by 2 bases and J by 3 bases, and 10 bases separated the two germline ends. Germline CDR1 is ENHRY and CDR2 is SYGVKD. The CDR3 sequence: CAISERYRDTEAFF. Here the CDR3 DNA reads TGTGCCATCAGTGAGCGGTACAGGGACACTGAAGCTTTCTTT.

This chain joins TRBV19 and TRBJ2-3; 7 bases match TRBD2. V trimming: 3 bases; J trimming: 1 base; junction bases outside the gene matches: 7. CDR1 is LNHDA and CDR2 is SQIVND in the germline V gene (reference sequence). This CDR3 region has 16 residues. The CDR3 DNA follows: TGTGCCAGTAGTATGCTTCGGGGAGGGGGCACAGATACGCAGTATTTT. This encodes CASSMLRGGGTDTQYF.

CDR3 loop: CATSRRLGQANEKLFF. As DNA, the CDR3 is TGTGCCACCAGCAGACGTTTGGGACAGGCTAATGAAAAACTGTTTTTT. The chain recombines TRBV15 with TRBJ1-4; TRBD1 agrees at 8 bases. Germline assignment: CDR1 LNHNV and CDR2 YYDKDF (reference sequence). The V gene end was trimmed by 2 bases and the J gene end by 3 bases; junction bases not matched to a gene: 5. The CDR3 runs 16 residues.

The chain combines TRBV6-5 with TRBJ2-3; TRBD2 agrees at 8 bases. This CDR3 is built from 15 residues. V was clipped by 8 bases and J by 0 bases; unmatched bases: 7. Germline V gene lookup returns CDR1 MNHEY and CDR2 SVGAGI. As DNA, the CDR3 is TGTGCCAGCCGGCAAAGCGGGAGAAGCACAGATACGCAGTATTTT. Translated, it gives CASRQSGRSTDTQYF.

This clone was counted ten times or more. The CDR3 coding sequence is TGTGCCAGCAGTTACGGGACGGAGAATCAGCCCCAGCATTTT. Protein sequence: CASSYGTENQPQHF. V and J are TRBV6-4 and TRBJ1-5, with D possibly matching TRBD1 (5 bases). Germline CDR1 reads MRHNA; CDR2 reads SNTAGT. The CDR3 spans 14 residues. V lost 5 bases and J 4 bases, leaving 12 bases between the germline ends.

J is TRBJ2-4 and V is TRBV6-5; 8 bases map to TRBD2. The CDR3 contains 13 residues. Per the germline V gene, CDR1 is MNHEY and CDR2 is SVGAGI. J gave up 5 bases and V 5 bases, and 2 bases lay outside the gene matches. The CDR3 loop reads CASSETSENIQYF. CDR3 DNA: TGTGCCAGCAGTGAGACTAGCGAAAACATTCAGTACTTC.

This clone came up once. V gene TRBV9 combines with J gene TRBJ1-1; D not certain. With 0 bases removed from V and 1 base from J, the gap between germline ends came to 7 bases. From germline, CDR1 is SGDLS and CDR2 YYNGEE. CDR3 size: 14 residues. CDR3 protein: CASSVVAGNTEAFF. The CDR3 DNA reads TGTGCCAGCAGCGTAGTAGCGGGGAACACTGAAGCTTTCTTT.

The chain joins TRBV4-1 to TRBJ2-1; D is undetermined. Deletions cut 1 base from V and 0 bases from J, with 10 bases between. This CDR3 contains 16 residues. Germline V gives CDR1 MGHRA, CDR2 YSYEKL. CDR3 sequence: CASSQGPESSYNEQFF. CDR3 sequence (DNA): TGCGCCAGCAGCCAAGGCCCGGAAAGCTCCTACAATGAGCAGTTCTTC.

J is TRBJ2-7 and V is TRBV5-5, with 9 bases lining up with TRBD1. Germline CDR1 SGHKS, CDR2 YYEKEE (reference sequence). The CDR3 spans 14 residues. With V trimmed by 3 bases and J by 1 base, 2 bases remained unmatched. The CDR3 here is CASSWGTGSYEQYF. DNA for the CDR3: TGTGCCAGCAGCTGGGGGACAGGGTCCTACGAGCAGTACTTC.

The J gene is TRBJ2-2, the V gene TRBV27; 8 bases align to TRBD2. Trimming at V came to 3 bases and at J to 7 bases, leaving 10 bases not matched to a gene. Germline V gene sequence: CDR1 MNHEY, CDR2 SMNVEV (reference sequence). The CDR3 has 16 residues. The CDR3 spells CASSFLFGRAGGELFF. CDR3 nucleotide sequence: TGTGCCAGCAGTTTCCTTTTCGGGAGGGCAGGCGGGGAGCTGTTTTTT.

In DNA form, the CDR3 reads TGTGCCTGGAACAGGGGCCACGAGCAGTACTTC. This sequence encodes CAWNRGHEQYF. J is TRBJ2-5 and V is TRBV30; 7 nucleotides match TRBD1. TRBJ2-7 matches the DNA end more closely, so the J call is doubtful. The CDR3 contains 11 residues. The germline CDR1 and CDR2 sequences are GTSNPN and SVGIG (reference sequence).

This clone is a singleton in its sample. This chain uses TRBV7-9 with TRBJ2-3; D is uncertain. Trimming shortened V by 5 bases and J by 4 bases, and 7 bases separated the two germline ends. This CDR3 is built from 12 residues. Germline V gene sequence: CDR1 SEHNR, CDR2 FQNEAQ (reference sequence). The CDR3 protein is CASSPDADTQYF. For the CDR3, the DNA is TGTGCCAGCAGCCCCGATGCAGATACGCAGTATTTT. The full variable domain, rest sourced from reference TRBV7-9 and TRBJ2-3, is DTGVSQNPRHKITKRGQNVTFRCDPISEHNRLYWYRQTLGQGPEFLTYFQNEAQLEKSRLLSDRFSAERPKGSFSTLEIQRTEQGDSAMYLCASSPDADTQYFGPGTRLTVL.

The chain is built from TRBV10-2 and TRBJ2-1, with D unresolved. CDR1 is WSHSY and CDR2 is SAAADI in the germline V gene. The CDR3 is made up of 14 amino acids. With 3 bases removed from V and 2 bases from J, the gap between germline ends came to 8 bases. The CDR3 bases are TGCGCCAGCAGTGAAGTGGGGACCTACAATGAGCAGTTCTTC. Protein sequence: CASSEVGTYNEQFF.

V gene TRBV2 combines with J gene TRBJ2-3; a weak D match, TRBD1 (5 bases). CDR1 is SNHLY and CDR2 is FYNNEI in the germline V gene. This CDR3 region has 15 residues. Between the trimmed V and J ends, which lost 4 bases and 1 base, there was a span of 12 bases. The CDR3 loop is CASSAWGSGTDTQYF. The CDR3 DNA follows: TGTGCCAGCAGTGCGTGGGGCTCCGGCACAGATACGCAGTATTTT. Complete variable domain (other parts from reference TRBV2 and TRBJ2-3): EPEVTQTPSHQVTQMGQEVILRCVPISNHLYFYWYRQILGQKVEFLVSFYNNEISEKSEIFDDQFSVERPDGSNFTLKIRSTKLEDSAMYFCASSAWGSGTDTQYFGPGTRLTVL.

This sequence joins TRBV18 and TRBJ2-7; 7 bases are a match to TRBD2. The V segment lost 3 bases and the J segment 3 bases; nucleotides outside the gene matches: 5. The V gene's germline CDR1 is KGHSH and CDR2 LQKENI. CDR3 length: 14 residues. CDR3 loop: CASSPNGRNYEQYF. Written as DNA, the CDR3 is TGTGCCAGCTCACCCAACGGGAGGAACTACGAGCAGTACTTC.

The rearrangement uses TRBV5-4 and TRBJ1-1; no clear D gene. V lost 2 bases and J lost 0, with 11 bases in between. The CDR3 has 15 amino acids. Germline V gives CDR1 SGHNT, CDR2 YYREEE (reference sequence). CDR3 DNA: TGTGCCAGCAGCTTCTTCGGCCGGGTGAACACTGAAGCTTTCTTT. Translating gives CASSFFGRVNTEAFF.

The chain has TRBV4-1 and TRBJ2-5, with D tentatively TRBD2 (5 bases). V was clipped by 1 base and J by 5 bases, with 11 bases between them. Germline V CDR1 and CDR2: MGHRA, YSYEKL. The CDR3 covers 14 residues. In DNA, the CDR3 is TGCGCCAGCAGCCAAGTGTGGGAGCGGGAGACCCAGTACTTC. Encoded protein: CASSQVWERETQYF.

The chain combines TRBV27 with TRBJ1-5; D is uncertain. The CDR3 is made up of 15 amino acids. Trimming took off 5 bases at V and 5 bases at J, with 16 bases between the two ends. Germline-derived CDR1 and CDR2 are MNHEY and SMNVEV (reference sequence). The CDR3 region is CASSTRDGRYQPQHF. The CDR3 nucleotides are TGTGCCAGCAGTACGAGAGACGGGCGTTATCAGCCCCAGCATTTT.

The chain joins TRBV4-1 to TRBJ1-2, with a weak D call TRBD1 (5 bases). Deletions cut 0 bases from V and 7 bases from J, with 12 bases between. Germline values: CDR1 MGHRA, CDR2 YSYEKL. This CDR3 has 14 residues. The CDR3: CASSQEAGVRGYTF. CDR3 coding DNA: TGCGCCAGCAGCCAAGAGGCGGGGGTACGTGGCTACACCTTC.

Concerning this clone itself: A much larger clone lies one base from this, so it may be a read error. As DNA, the CDR3 is TGTGCCAGCAGCTTAGTAGCGGGAGTCACAGATACGCAGTATTTT. This encodes CASSLVAGVTDTQYF. The V call is TRBV7-3, the J call TRBJ2-3, with 9 bases fitting TRBD2. With 2 bases clipped from V and 2 bases from J, the junction kept 2 bases outside the gene matches. Germline CDR1 and CDR2: SGHTA and FQGTGA. The CDR3 runs to 15 residues.